This entry lists 11 T cell receptor beta chains sequenced from one sample in a study of blood T cell repertoires in COVID-19. Generated by immunoSEQ multiplex PCR, the TCRdb table keeps only in-frame clones and is missing some. The sample records some 180,000 clones, 75% to 90% being singletons. The sample taken for sequencing was PBMCs or T cells enriched from blood (not recorded which). All receptors come from a man aged 35 to 55 who had recovered from COVID-19.

This clone was observed a few times. The chain links TRBV5-1 to TRBJ2-2; D is uncertain. From germline, CDR1 is SGHRS and CDR2 YFSETQ. The CDR3 extends over 14 amino acids. V lost 1 base to trimming and J lost 0 bases, with 4 bases between them. In DNA, the CDR3 is TGCGCCAGCAGCTTGAATACGAACACCGGGGAGCTGTTTTTT. This translates into CASSLNTNTGELFF.

The chain is built from TRBV11-3 and TRBJ1-1; perhaps TRBD1 as D (5 bases). CDR1 SGHNT and CDR2 YENEEA come from the germline V gene. The CDR3 is 12 amino acids. V was trimmed by 5 bases and J by 1 base, leaving 5 bases between them. This CDR3 reads CASSQGNTEAFF. The CDR3 region has the DNA TGTGCCAGCAGCCAGGGGAACACTGAAGCTTTCTTT.

J is TRBJ1-6 and V is TRBV5-4, with TRBD1 identical over 7 bases. CDR3 length: 13 residues. Losses at the gene ends were 9 bases for V and 7 bases for J; bases not matched to a gene: 7. Germline lookup yields CDR1 SGHNT and CDR2 YYREEE (reference sequence). CDR3 nucleotides: TGTGCCACCCAGGGACAGACAAATTCACCCCTCCACTTT. Its protein product is CATQGQTNSPLHF.

The chain uses TRBV16 and TRBJ1-2, with D possibly being TRBD1 (6 bases). The CDR3 extends over 12 amino acids. V was clipped by 5 bases and J by 8 bases, with 12 bases between them. From germline, CDR1 is KGHSY and CDR2 FQNENV. The CDR3 loop is CASSDRRDGYTF. DNA of the CDR3: TGTGCCAGCAGCGACAGGAGAGACGGCTACACCTTC.

The chain employs TRBV28 and TRBJ1-1, with a tentative D call TRBD1 (5 bases). The CDR3 has 13 amino acids. Trimming stripped 8 bases from V and 2 bases from J, with 12 bases between. The germline V gene has CDR1 MDHEN and CDR2 SYDVKM. The CDR3 reads CASESGGNTEAFF. In DNA, the CDR3 is TGTGCCAGCGAATCGGGGGGAAACACTGAAGCTTTCTTT.

The chain uses TRBV28 and TRBJ1-4; no reliable D call. V was pared by 2 bases and J by 6 bases, with 16 bases between. Germline CDR1 MDHEN, CDR2 SYDVKM. CDR3 length: 16 amino acids. The CDR3 bases are TGTGCCAGCAGTTTACTGGGCATCGCGAGTTATGAAAAACTGTTTTTT. Protein product: CASSLLGIASYEKLFF.

V usage is TRBV5-1 and J usage is TRBJ1-1, with 7 bases lining up with TRBD1. Trimming cost V 2 bases and J 6 bases; bases outside gene matches: 4. The germline V gene encodes CDR1 SGHRS and CDR2 YFSETQ. This CDR3 region has 13 residues. CDR3 sequence (DNA): TGCGCCAGCAGCTTTGTTACAGGGGCTGAAGCTTTCTTT. This encodes CASSFVTGAEAFF.

The genes are TRBV24-1 and TRBJ1-2; D might be TRBD1 (5 bases). Germline V gene data show CDR1 as KGHDR and CDR2 as SFDVKD. This CDR3 has 14 amino acids. V was trimmed by 2 bases and J by 0 bases, leaving 6 bases between them. CDR3 protein: CATSDWTSNYGYTF. The CDR3 bases are TGTGCCACCAGTGATTGGACATCTAACTATGGCTACACCTTC.

This clone was found once. The genes are TRBV24-1 and TRBJ2-2; TRBD1 agrees at 7 bases. J gave up 3 bases and V 2 bases, and 5 bases lay outside the gene matches. The CDR3 length is 16 residues. Germline V gene lookup returns CDR1 KGHDR and CDR2 SFDVKD. The CDR3 here is CATSDYRGADTGELFF. The CDR3 region has the DNA TGTGCCACCAGTGATTACAGGGGAGCGGACACCGGGGAGCTGTTTTTT.

The rearrangement joins TRBV7-6 to TRBJ1-1; D gene ambiguous. V gave up 5 bases and J gave up 11 bases, with 15 bases separating them. CDR3 length equals 12 residues. Germline V CDR1 and CDR2: SGHVS, FNYEAQ. DNA for the CDR3: TGTGCCAGCAGCCGTCAGCCGGGGAGGGCTTTCTTT. Translated, it gives CASSRQPGRAFF.

The chain uses TRBV5-1 and TRBJ2-5; D might be TRBD2 (6 bases). The CDR3 spans 16 residues. Per germline, CDR1 SGHRS and CDR2 YFSETQ. Trimming took off 0 bases at V and 1 base at J, with 13 bases between the two ends. CDR3 bases: TGCGCCAGCAGCTTGGCCTCTCCGGGGGTCCAAGAGACCCAGTACTTC. It is translated as CASSLASPGVQETQYF.